A selection of T cell receptor beta chains follows, all from one sample in a study of regulatory T cells in long-lasting Graves disease. TCRdb used MiXCR to reprocess the multiplex PCR reads, holding one entry per CDR3 protein. The sample has about 430,000 distinct CDR3 sequences, approximately 15% seen once. The same sample was also used in a study of T cells in Graves' hyperthyroidism and ophthalmopathy.

The sample here was peripheral blood mononuclear cells (PBMCs), taken at new diagnosis, from a patient treated with antithyroid drugs. These receptors came from a middle-aged woman with Graves disease. Each CDR3 is given with its conserved first and last residue. The order of the fields is D gene, J gene, clone size, V gene, CDR3 DNA, CDR3 protein. The D gene is left open where the match is weak. Rows may omit the clone size; those that give it use once, few, many or a size class.

d_call: .; j_call: TRBJ1-3; clone_size: few; v_call: TRBV5-5; cdr3_nt: TGTGCCAGCAGCTTGACAGGGCCCTCTGGAAACACCATATATTTT; cdr3_aa: CASSLTGPSGNTIYF
d_call: .; j_call: TRBJ2-2; clone_size: few; v_call: TRBV12-3/TRBV12-4; cdr3_nt: TGTGCCAGCAGTCTCCCTGTGGCCGGGGAGCTGTTTTTT; cdr3_aa: CASSLPVAGELFF
d_call: .; j_call: TRBJ2-4; clone_size: .; v_call: TRBV9; cdr3_nt: TGTGCCAGCAGCGCTTATCCGACCAAAAACATTCAGTACTTC; cdr3_aa: CASSAYPTKNIQYF
d_call: TRBD2; j_call: TRBJ2-3; clone_size: many; v_call: TRBV20-1; cdr3_nt: TGCAGTGCTATAGCGGGAGACCCAGATACGCAGTATTTT; cdr3_aa: CSAIAGDPDTQYF
d_call: .; j_call: TRBJ2-1; clone_size: .; v_call: TRBV11-2; cdr3_nt: TGTGCCAGCAGCTTGGGCGGGACCCTCGGTGAGCAGTTCTTC; cdr3_aa: CASSLGGTLGEQFF
d_call: TRBD1; j_call: TRBJ1-4; clone_size: many; v_call: TRBV12-3/TRBV12-4; cdr3_nt: TGTGCCAGCAGTCTTCGGACAGGGAAGAATGAAAAACTGTTTTTT; cdr3_aa: CASSLRTGKNEKLFF
d_call: .; j_call: TRBJ2-1; clone_size: .; v_call: TRBV27; cdr3_nt: TGTGCCAGCAGTTTATTTTTAGAGCCCTACAATGAGCAGTTCTTC; cdr3_aa: CASSLFLEPYNEQFF
d_call: .; j_call: TRBJ2-7; clone_size: few; v_call: TRBV20-1; cdr3_nt: TGCAGTGCTCTTCGTTCGGGACAAGCCTACGAGCAGTACTTC; cdr3_aa: CSALRSGQAYEQYF
d_call: TRBD1; j_call: TRBJ1-1; clone_size: many; v_call: TRBV29-1; cdr3_nt: TGCAGCGTTGTTGTCTCGACAGGGGTTCCTGAAGCTTTCTTT; cdr3_aa: CSVVVSTGVPEAFF
d_call: .; j_call: TRBJ2-5; clone_size: few; v_call: TRBV5-4; cdr3_nt: TGTGCCAGCAGCCCAGCAGTCCTAGCTGAGACCCAGTACTTC; cdr3_aa: CASSPAVLAETQYF
d_call: .; j_call: TRBJ1-2; clone_size: many; v_call: TRBV12-3/TRBV12-4; cdr3_nt: TGTGCCAGCAATACACAGGGCCACTATGGCTACACCTTC; cdr3_aa: CASNTQGHYGYTF
d_call: .; j_call: TRBJ1-2; clone_size: many; v_call: TRBV12-3/TRBV12-4; cdr3_nt: TGTGCCAGCACCACCCGGGTCTCGCAATCGGGGGGCTACACCTTC; cdr3_aa: CASTTRVSQSGGYTF
d_call: .; j_call: TRBJ1-5; clone_size: many; v_call: TRBV18; cdr3_nt: TGTGCCAGCTCACGCGACACTTTTAATCAGCCCCAGCATTTT; cdr3_aa: CASSRDTFNQPQHF
d_call: .; j_call: TRBJ2-7; clone_size: many; v_call: TRBV28; cdr3_nt: TGTGCCAGCAGATTAACCTACGAGCAGTACTTC; cdr3_aa: CASRLTYEQYF
d_call: .; j_call: TRBJ2-3; clone_size: few; v_call: TRBV11-3; cdr3_nt: TGTGCCAGCAGCTTTGGCGGAAGTGGGAATACGCAGTATTTT; cdr3_aa: CASSFGGSGNTQYF
d_call: .; j_call: TRBJ1-1; clone_size: .; v_call: TRBV6-6; cdr3_nt: TGTGCCAGCAGTTACTCGAGGGGCCAGAACACTGAAGCTTTCTTT; cdr3_aa: CASSYSRGQNTEAFF
d_call: TRBD2; j_call: TRBJ2-7; clone_size: many; v_call: TRBV29-1; cdr3_nt: TGCAGCGTTGAGGAGAATAGCGGGACATACGAGCAGTACTTC; cdr3_aa: CSVEENSGTYEQYF
d_call: TRBD1; j_call: TRBJ2-7; clone_size: .; v_call: TRBV6-4; cdr3_nt: TGTGCCAGCAGTAGAGCCGGGACAGGCTACGAGCAGTACTTC; cdr3_aa: CASSRAGTGYEQYF
d_call: .; j_call: TRBJ2-5; clone_size: many; v_call: TRBV11-2; cdr3_nt: TGTGCCAGCAGCCCGTCAATGTGGGGCAAAGAGACCCAGTACTTC; cdr3_aa: CASSPSMWGKETQYF
d_call: TRBD2; j_call: TRBJ2-7; clone_size: many; v_call: TRBV28; cdr3_nt: TGTGCCAGCAGCCTCGGGACTAGCGGGCTACGCGGGCAGTACTTC; cdr3_aa: CASSLGTSGLRGQYF
d_call: TRBD1; j_call: TRBJ1-2; clone_size: many; v_call: TRBV14; cdr3_nt: TGTGCCAGCGGACAGGGGGCCATTGGCTACACCTTC; cdr3_aa: CASGQGAIGYTF
d_call: TRBD2; j_call: TRBJ2-5; clone_size: many; v_call: TRBV28; cdr3_nt: TGTGCCAGCAGTACTAGCGGGAGAGTAGGGACCCAGTACTTC; cdr3_aa: CASSTSGRVGTQYF
d_call: .; j_call: TRBJ2-1; clone_size: .; v_call: TRBV14; cdr3_nt: TGTGCCAGCAGCCAAGTGTTTCACTTATACAATGAGCAGTTCTTC; cdr3_aa: CASSQVFHLYNEQFF
d_call: TRBD2; j_call: TRBJ2-2; clone_size: .; v_call: TRBV11-3; cdr3_nt: TGTGCCAGCAGCTTCGGTTCTAGCGGGAGTATCACCGGGGAGCTGTTTTTT; cdr3_aa: CASSFGSSGSITGELFF
d_call: .; j_call: TRBJ1-5; clone_size: many; v_call: TRBV6-2/TRBV6-3; cdr3_nt: TGTGCCAGCACCCCTTTTTTTGGAGGCAATCAGCCCCAGCATTTT; cdr3_aa: CASTPFFGGNQPQHF
d_call: .; j_call: TRBJ2-1; clone_size: many; v_call: TRBV12-3/TRBV12-4; cdr3_nt: TGTGCCAGCAGTCGGTCAGCTAGTTACAATGAGCAGTTCTTC; cdr3_aa: CASSRSASYNEQFF
d_call: .; j_call: TRBJ1-5; clone_size: .; v_call: TRBV20-1; cdr3_nt: TGCAGTGCTAGAGATCTAGACTCCCGGCAGCCCCAGCATTTT; cdr3_aa: CSARDLDSRQPQHF
d_call: .; j_call: TRBJ2-7; clone_size: many; v_call: TRBV2; cdr3_nt: TGTGCCAGCAGTGAAGACAGGCCCAACCCCTACGAGCAGTACTTC; cdr3_aa: CASSEDRPNPYEQYF